This T cell receptor (beta chain) was found in a study of T cells in Graves' hyperthyroidism and ophthalmopathy. Study at large: The initial diagnosis was the point when peripheral blood was collected, ahead of any treatment.

This clonotype has a handful of counts. The junction does not match germline at one end; this may be a read error. The hyperthyroidism was newly diagnosed and had lasted under 2 months; the patients were aged 18 to 65. Uncontrolled infection, other autoimmune disease, pregnancy and lactation each barred patients from inclusion. PBMCs stemmed from approximately 10 ml fresh peripheral blood. What was amplified from RNA transcripts were TCR beta CDR3 regions. The HTBI primer set drove a first-round RT-PCR of the TCR CDR3. In TCRdb, the multiplex PCR reads were re-called with MiXCR into one record per CDR3 protein. The sample includes a few hundred thousand distinct CDR3 sequences, 14% seen only once; the top ten take around 13%. The sequence derives from a woman aged 40 to 50 with Graves' hyperthyroidism. Sequencing input: blood.

As DNA, the CDR3 is TGTGCCGGCAGCTCAATTACAGGGGCAGATACGCAGTATTTT. It is translated as CAGSSITGADTQYF. The rearrangement links TRBV7-9 to TRBJ2-3; 7 bases fit TRBD1. In germline, CDR1 is SEHNR, CDR2 FQNEAQ (reference sequence). This CDR3 contains 14 residues.